The next 8 T cell receptor beta chains were all read from a single sample in a study of CD8 T cells in Susac syndrome. Reverse transcription of roughly 0.45 to 1 ug RNA used random hexamers. A single record per CDR3 protein comes from TCRdb applying MiXCR to the immunoSEQ multiplex PCR reads. Of under 300,000 distinct CDR3 sequences listed, 90% to 97% are singletons. Sequencing was performed on CD4+ T cells from PBMCs. These receptor sequences come from a human donor with Susac syndrome.

This clonotype was found a few times. The chain is built from TRBV11-3 and TRBJ2-7; D call uncertain. The CDR3 runs 12 residues. The V and J ends lost 4 bases and 3 bases respectively, with 7 bases between them. The germline CDR1 and CDR2 sequences are SGHNT and YENEEA. The CDR3: CASSSDGYEQYF. For the CDR3, the DNA is TGTGCCAGCAGCTCTGACGGCTACGAGCAGTACTTC.

The chain recombines TRBV20-1 with TRBJ2-2; 10 nucleotides line up with TRBD1. The ends lost 1 base at V and 7 bases at J; junction bases unmatched: 21. Germline V gene sequence: CDR1 DFQATT, CDR2 SNEGSKA (reference sequence). The CDR3 spans 20 residues. The CDR3 bases are TGCAGTGCTAGAGCCGCTGCTTTTGTCTCGACAGGGGGCGCAGACGGGGAGCTGTTTTTT. As protein: CSARAAAFVSTGGADGELFF.

This chain connects TRBV2 to TRBJ2-4; D is ambiguous. Germline V CDR1 and CDR2: SNHLY, FYNNEI. The CDR3 covers 14 residues. The ends were cut back, 4 bases at V and 0 bases at J, with 7 bases in the middle. Written as DNA, the CDR3 is TGTGCCAGCAGTGTAAGACTAGCCAAAAACATTCAGTACTTC. It codes for CASSVRLAKNIQYF. Together with reference TRBV2 and TRBJ2-4, the CDR3 gives the full variable domain: EPEVTQTPSHQVTQMGQEVILRCVPISNHLYFYWYRQILGQKVEFLVSFYNNEISEKSEIFDDQFSVERPDGSNFTLKIRSTKLEDSAMYFCASSVRLAKNIQYFGAGTRLSVL.

The chain joins TRBV2 to TRBJ1-3; 9 bases are a match to TRBD1. V lost 5 bases, J lost 1 base, and 6 bases stayed unmatched. Looked up from germline, CDR1 is SNHLY and CDR2 is FYNNEI. CDR3 length: 16 residues. The CDR3 nucleotides are TGTGCCAGCAGTCAAGGGACAGGGAGTTCTGGAAACACCATATATTTT. Encoded protein: CASSQGTGSSGNTIYF.

The chain recombines TRBV20-1 with TRBJ2-7, with D possibly matching TRBD1 (5 bases). The germline CDR1 and CDR2 sequences are DFQATT and SNEGSKA (reference sequence). V lost 2 bases to trimming and J lost 5 bases, with 13 bases between them. CDR3 size: 13 residues. CDR3 residues: CSARSPGQDEQYF. CDR3 DNA: TGCAGTGCTAGATCTCCCGGACAAGACGAGCAGTACTTC.

This clonotype appeared a single time. The V and J genes are TRBV29-1 and TRBJ2-3; D perhaps matches TRBD1 (6 bases). CDR1 and CDR2 from the germline V gene are SQVTM and ANQGSEA. Trimming stripped 2 bases from V and 4 bases from J, with 19 bases between. The CDR3 has 16 amino acids. The CDR3 DNA reads as TGCAGCGTTGAACTCTTTGGCCTTGGGGGCCCAGATACGCAGTATTTT. It encodes CSVELFGLGGPDTQYF.

This chain uses TRBV3-1 with TRBJ2-7; D ambiguous. From germline, CDR1 is LGHDT and CDR2 YNNKEL (reference sequence). The CDR3 runs to 11 residues. The ends were cut back, 3 bases at V and 7 bases at J, with 7 bases in the middle. The CDR3 sequence: CASSHTREQYF. The DNA of the CDR3 is TGTGCCAGCAGCCACACTCGAGAGCAGTACTTC.

This sequence joins TRBV20-1 and TRBJ2-1; D is ambiguous. Germline assignment: CDR1 DFQATT and CDR2 SNEGSKA (reference sequence). Trimming took 6 bases from V and 9 from J, leaving 18 bases between them. CDR3 size: 13 residues. The CDR3: CSAHRVLGREQFF. The CDR3 DNA reads TGCAGTGCACACCGGGTCCTAGGGCGTGAGCAGTTCTTC.